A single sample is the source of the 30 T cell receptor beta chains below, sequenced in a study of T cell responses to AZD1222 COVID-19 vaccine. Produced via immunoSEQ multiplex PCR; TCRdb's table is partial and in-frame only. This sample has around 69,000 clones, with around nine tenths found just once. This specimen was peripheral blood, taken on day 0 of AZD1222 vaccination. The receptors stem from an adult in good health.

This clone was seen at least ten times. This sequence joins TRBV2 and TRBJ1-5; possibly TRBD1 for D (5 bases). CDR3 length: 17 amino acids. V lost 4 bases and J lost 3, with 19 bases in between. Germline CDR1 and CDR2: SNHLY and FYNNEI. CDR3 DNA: TGTGCCAGCAGTGTTCGGAGGGGAGGGGTTGCCAATCAGCCCCAGCATTTT. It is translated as CASSVRRGGVANQPQHF.

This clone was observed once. CDR3 sequence: CASSGGTRKSEQYV. DNA for the CDR3: TGTGCCAGCAGTGGGGGGACTAGAAAGAGCGAGCAGTACGTC. The chain joins TRBV28 to TRBJ2-7; 8 nucleotides line up with TRBD2. The CDR3 loop spans 14 amino acids. V trimming: 5 bases; J trimming: 6 bases; junction bases outside the gene matches: 9. Per the germline V gene, CDR1 is MDHEN and CDR2 is SYDVKM.

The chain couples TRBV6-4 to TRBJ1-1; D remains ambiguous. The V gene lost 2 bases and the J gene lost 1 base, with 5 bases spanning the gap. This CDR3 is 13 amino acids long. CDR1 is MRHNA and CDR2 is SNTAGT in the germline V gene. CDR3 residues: CASSDQPNTEAFF. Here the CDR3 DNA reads TGTGCCAGCAGTGACCAACCGAACACTGAAGCTTTCTTT.

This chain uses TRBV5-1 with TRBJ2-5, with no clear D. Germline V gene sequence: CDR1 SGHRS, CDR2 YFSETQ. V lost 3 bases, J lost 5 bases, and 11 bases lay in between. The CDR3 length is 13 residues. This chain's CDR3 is CASSSFLGETQYF. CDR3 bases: TGCGCCAGCAGCTCGTTCCTAGGGGAGACCCAGTACTTC.

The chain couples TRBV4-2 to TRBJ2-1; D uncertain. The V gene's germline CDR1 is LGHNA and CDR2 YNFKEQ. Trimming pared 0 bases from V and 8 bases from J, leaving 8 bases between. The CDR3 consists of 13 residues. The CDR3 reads CASSQDRSYEQFF. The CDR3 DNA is TGTGCCAGCAGCCAAGATAGATCCTATGAGCAGTTCTTC.

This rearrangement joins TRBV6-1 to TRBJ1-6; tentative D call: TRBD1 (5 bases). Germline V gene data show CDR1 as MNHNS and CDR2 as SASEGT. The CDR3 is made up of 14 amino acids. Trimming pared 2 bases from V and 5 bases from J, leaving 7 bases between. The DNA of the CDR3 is TGTGCCAGCAGTGAAAGACAGCATAATTCACCCCTCCACTTT. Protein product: CASSERQHNSPLHF.

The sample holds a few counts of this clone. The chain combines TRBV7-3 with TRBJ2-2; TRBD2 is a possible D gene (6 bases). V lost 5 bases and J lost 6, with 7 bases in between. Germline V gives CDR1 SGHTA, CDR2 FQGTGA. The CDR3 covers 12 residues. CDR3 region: CASSASAGELFF. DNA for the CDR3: TGTGCCAGCAGCGCTAGCGCCGGGGAGCTGTTTTTT.

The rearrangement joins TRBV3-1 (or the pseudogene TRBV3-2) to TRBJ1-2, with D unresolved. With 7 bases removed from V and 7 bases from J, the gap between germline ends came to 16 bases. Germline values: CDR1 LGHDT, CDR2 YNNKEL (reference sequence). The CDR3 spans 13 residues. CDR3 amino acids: CASNAGSEFGYTF. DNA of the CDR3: TGTGCCAGCAACGCCGGGAGTGAATTTGGCTACACCTTC.

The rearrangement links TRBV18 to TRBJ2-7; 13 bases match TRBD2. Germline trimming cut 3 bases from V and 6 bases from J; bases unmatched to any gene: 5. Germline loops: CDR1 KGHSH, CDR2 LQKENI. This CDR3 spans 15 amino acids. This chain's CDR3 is CASSPGTSGDGEQYF. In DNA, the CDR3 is TGTGCCAGCTCACCGGGGACTAGCGGGGACGGCGAGCAGTACTTC.

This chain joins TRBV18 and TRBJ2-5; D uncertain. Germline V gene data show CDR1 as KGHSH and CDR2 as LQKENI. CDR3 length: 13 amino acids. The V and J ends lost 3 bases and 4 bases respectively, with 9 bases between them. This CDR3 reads CASSPSGVETQYF. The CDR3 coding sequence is TGTGCCAGCTCACCTTCTGGGGTAGAGACCCAGTACTTC.

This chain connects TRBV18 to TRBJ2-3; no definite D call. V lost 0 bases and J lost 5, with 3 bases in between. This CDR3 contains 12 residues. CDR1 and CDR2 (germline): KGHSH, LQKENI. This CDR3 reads CASSPPLDTQYF. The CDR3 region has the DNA TGTGCCAGCTCACCACCGTTAGATACGCAGTATTTT.

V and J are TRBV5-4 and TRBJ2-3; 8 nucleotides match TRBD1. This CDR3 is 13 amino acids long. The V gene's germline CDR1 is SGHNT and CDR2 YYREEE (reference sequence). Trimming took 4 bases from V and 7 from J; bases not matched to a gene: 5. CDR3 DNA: TGTGCCAGCAGCCGGACAGGGAGGAATACGCAGTATTTT. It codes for CASSRTGRNTQYF.

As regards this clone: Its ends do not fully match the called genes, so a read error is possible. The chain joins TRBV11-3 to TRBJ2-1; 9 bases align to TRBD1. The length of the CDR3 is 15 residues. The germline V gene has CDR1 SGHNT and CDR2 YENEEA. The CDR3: CASSLDRGGYNEQFF. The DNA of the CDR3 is TGTGCCAGCAGCCTAGACAGGGGGGGATACAATGAGCAGTTCTTC.

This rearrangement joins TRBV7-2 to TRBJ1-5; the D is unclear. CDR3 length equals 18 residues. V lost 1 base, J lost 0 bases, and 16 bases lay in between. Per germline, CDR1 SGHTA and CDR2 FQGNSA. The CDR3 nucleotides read TGTGCCAGCAGCTTAGGAGTTTCCAGTATCTATAGCAATCAGCCCCAGCATTTT. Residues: CASSLGVSSIYSNQPQHF. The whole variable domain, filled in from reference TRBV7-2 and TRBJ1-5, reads GAGVSQSPSNKVTEKGKDVELRCDPISGHTALYWYRQSLGQGLEFLIYFQGNSAPDKSGLPSDRFSAERTGGSVSTLTIQRTQQEDSAVYLCASSLGVSSIYSNQPQHFGDGTRLSIL.

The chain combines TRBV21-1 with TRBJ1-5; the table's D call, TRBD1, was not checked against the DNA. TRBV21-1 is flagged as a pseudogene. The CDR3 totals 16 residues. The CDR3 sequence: CASSKLISPPDQPQHF. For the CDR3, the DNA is TGTGCCAGCAGCAAATTAATTTCACCCCCAGATCAGCCCCAGCATTTT.

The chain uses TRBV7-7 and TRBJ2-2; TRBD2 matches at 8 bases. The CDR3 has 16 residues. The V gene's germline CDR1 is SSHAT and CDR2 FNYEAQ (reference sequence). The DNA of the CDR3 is TGTGCTAGCCCCGAGCGGGGGCGGGAGCTGGCCGGGGAGCTGTTTTTT. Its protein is CASPERGRELAGELFF.

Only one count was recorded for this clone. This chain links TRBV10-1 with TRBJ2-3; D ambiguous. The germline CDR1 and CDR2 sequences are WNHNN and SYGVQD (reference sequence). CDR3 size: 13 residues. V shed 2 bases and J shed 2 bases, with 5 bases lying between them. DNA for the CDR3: TGCGCCAGCAGTGAGAGGCTCACAGATACGCAGTATTTT. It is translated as CASSERLTDTQYF.

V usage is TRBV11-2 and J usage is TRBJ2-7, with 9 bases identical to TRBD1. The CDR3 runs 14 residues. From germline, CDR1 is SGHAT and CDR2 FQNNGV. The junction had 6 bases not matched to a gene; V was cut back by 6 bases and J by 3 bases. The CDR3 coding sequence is TGTGCCAGCAGTTCCGGGACAGGGTTCTACGAGCAGTACTTC. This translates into CASSSGTGFYEQYF.

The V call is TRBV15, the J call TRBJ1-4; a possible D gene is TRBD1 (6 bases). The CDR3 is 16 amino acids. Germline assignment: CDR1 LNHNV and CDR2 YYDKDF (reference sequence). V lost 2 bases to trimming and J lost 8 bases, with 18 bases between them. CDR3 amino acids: CATSRSKAGDNEKLFF. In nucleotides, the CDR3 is TGTGCCACCAGCAGATCCAAGGCAGGGGACAACGAAAAACTGTTTTTT.

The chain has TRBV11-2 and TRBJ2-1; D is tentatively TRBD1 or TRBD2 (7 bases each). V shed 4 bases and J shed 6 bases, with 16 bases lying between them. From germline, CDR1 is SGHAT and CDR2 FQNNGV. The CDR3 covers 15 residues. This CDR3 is CASSWSGGVFNEQFF. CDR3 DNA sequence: TGTGCCAGCAGCTGGTCAGGGGGGGTCTTCAATGAGCAGTTCTTC.

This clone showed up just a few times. Here the CDR3 reads CASSYRGSGNTIYF. The CDR3, as DNA: TGTGCCAGCAGTTACAGGGGTTCTGGAAACACCATATATTTT. This chain uses TRBV2 with TRBJ1-3, with 7 nucleotides matching TRBD1. The length of the CDR3 is 14 residues. Losses at the gene ends were 5 bases for V and 1 base for J; bases not matched to a gene: 2. Per the germline V gene, CDR1 is SNHLY and CDR2 is FYNNEI. Using reference TRBV2 and TRBJ1-3 for the parts outside the CDR3, the full variable domain is EPEVTQTPSHQVTQMGQEVILRCVPISNHLYFYWYRQILGQKVEFLVSFYNNEISEKSEIFDDQFSVERPDGSNFTLKIRSTKLEDSAMYFCASSYRGSGNTIYFGEGSWLTVV.

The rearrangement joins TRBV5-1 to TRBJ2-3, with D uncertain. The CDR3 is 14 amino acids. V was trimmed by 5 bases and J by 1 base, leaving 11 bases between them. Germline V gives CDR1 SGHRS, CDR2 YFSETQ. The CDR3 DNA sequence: TGCGCCAGCAGTTTTTCCTCAGGCACAGATACGCAGTATTTT. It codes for CASSFSSGTDTQYF.

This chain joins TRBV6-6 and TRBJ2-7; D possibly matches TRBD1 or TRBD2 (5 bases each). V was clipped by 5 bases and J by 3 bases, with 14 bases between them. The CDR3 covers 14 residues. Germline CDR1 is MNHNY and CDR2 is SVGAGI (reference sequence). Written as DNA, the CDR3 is TGTGCCAGCAGTCCCGGGACGAGGGACTACGAGCAGTACTTC. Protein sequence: CASSPGTRDYEQYF.

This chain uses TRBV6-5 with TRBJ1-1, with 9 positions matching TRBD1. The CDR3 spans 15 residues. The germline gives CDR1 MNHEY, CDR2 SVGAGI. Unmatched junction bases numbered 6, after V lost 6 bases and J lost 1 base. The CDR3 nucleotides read TGTGCCAGCAGGGAGGGACAGGGCTGGAACACTGAAGCTTTCTTT. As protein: CASREGQGWNTEAFF.

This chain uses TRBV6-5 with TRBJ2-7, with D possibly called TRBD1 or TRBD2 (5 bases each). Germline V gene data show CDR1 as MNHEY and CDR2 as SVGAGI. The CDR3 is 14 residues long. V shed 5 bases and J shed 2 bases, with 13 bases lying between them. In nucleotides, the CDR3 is TGTGCCAGCAGTAGGAGGACACGGGCCTACGAGCAGTACGTC. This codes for CASSRRTRAYEQYV.

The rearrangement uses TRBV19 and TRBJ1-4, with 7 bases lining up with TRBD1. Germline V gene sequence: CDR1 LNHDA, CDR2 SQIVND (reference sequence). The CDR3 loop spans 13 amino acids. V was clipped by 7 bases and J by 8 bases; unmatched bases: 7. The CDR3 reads CASMKDRSEKLFF. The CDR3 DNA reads TGTGCCAGTATGAAGGACAGGTCCGAAAAACTGTTTTTT.

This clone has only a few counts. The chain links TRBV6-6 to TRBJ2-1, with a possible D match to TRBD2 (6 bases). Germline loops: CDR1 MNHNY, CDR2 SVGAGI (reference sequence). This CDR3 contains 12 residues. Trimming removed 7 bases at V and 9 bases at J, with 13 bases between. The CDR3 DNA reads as TGTGCCAGCAATTTCCGGGAGAGTGAGCAGTTCTTC. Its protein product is CASNFRESEQFF.

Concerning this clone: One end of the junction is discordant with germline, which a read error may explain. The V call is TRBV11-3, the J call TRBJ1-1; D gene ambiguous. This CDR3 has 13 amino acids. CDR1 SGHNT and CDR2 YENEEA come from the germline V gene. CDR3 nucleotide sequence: TGTGCCAGCAGCCGTCCGGGGAACCCTGAAGCTTTCTTT. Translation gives CASSRPGNPEAFF.

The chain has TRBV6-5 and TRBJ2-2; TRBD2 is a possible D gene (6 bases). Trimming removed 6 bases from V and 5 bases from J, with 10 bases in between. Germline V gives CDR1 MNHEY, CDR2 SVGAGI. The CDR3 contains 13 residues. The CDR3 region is CASSTRGTGELFF. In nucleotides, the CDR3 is TGTGCCAGCAGCACACGGGGGACCGGGGAGCTGTTTTTT.

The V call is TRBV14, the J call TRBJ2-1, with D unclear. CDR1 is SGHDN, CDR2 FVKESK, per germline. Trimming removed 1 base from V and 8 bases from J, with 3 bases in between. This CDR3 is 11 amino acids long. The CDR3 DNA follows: TGTGCCAGCAGCCAAGTCGATGAGCAGTTCTTC. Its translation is CASSQVDEQFF.